One and the same sample provided the 17 T cell receptor beta chains below, sequenced in a study of blood T cell repertoires in COVID-19 (dated by TCRdb to the early 2020s). Library construction relied on the immunoSEQ multiplex PCR assay. The source is immuneACCESS, and TCRdb retained only in-frame sequences with V and J called. Part of the clones is not carried over; for the studies checked, unresolved V genes explain less than half of this, and the remainder is unexplained. Across this sample there are around 190,000 clones, with roughly 76% seen only once. The ten largest clonotypes hold about 11% of the sample. The sample taken for sequencing was peripheral blood. Source of these receptors: a woman aged 40 to 49 with COVID-19, enrolled during active disease.

The chain employs TRBV6-5 and TRBJ2-1, with 8 bases that match TRBD1. Germline-derived CDR1 and CDR2 are MNHEY and SVGAGI. The CDR3 runs to 14 residues. J lost 5 bases, V lost 7 bases, and 7 bases had no gene match. As DNA, the CDR3 is TGTGCCAGCACTAACGACAGGGGAGACAATGAGCAGTTCTTC. It translates to CASTNDRGDNEQFF.

The count of this clone is one. This CDR3 is CASSLKDSPSTNEKLFF. The CDR3 DNA sequence: TGTGCCAGCAGCTTAAAAGACAGCCCGTCAACTAATGAAAAACTGTTTTTT. This sequence joins TRBV5-4 and TRBJ1-4, with a possible D match to TRBD1 (5 bases). V lost 2 bases and J 0 bases, leaving 14 bases between the germline ends. Germline lookup yields CDR1 SGHNT and CDR2 YYREEE (reference sequence). The CDR3 extends over 17 amino acids.

The chain uses TRBV3-1 (or the pseudogene TRBV3-2) and TRBJ2-5; 14 bases agree with TRBD2. CDR1 LGHDT and CDR2 YNNKEL come from the germline V gene (reference sequence). This CDR3 is built from 18 residues. The ends lost 5 bases at V and 3 bases at J; junction bases unmatched: 11. In DNA form, the CDR3 reads TGTGCCAGCAGCTCAAGACTAGCGGGGGGGCTATTTAAAGAGACCCAGTACTTC. Translation gives CASSSRLAGGLFKETQYF.

This chain uses TRBV27 with TRBJ2-2, with a tentative D call TRBD2 (6 bases). Between the trimmed V and J ends, which lost 3 bases and 2 bases, there was a span of 10 bases. The CDR3 covers 15 residues. Germline loops: CDR1 MNHEY, CDR2 SMNVEV (reference sequence). The CDR3 loop reads CASSLEGLNTGELFF. CDR3 nucleotide sequence: TGTGCCAGCAGTTTGGAGGGGCTTAACACCGGGGAGCTGTTTTTT.

The chain has TRBV7-2 and TRBJ2-1; D is ambiguous. The germline V and J ends were trimmed by 1 base and 3 bases, with 4 bases remaining between them. This CDR3 has 13 amino acids. Germline V lookup: CDR1 SGHTA, CDR2 FQGNSA. CDR3 sequence (DNA): TGTGCCAGCAGCTTAGATTACTACAATGAGCAGTTCTTC. Its protein is CASSLDYYNEQFF. Full variable domain (remainder filled in from reference TRBV7-2 and TRBJ2-1): GAGVSQSPSNKVTEKGKDVELRCDPISGHTALYWYRQSLGQGLEFLIYFQGNSAPDKSGLPSDRFSAERTGGSVSTLTIQRTQQEDSAVYLCASSLDYYNEQFFGPGTRLTVL.

V and J are TRBV27 and TRBJ1-2, with TRBD1 matching over 7 bases. Losses at the gene ends were 5 bases for V and 4 bases for J; bases not matched to a gene: 7. This CDR3 region has 14 residues. Germline loops: CDR1 MNHEY, CDR2 SMNVEV (reference sequence). The chain's CDR3 is CASSLQQGSYGYTF. In nucleotides, the CDR3 is TGTGCCAGCAGTCTCCAACAGGGGTCCTATGGCTACACCTTC.

This clone has a single count. The chain carries TRBV28 and TRBJ2-1; D not certain. Trimming removed 7 bases from V and 8 bases from J, with 12 bases in between. Germline V gene sequence: CDR1 MDHEN, CDR2 SYDVKM. CDR3 length: 12 amino acids. CDR3 in amino acids: CASTYEAHEQFF. CDR3 coding DNA: TGTGCCAGCACCTACGAGGCCCATGAGCAGTTCTTC.

The chain uses TRBV6-5 and TRBJ1-6, with unresolved D. V gave up 0 bases and J gave up 0 bases, with 6 bases separating them. The germline gives CDR1 MNHEY, CDR2 SVGAGI. The CDR3 is 16 residues long. In DNA form, the CDR3 reads TGTGCCAGCAGTTACTCCGGGAGCTCCTATAATTCACCCCTCCACTTT. Translated, it gives CASSYSGSSYNSPLHF.

This clone has a single count. This rearrangement joins TRBV19 to TRBJ1-3, with D unclear. Germline V gives CDR1 LNHDA, CDR2 SQIVND (reference sequence). There are 15 residues in the CDR3. With 5 bases removed from V and 0 bases from J, the gap between germline ends came to 11 bases. The CDR3 coding sequence is TGTGCCAGTAGTGCTCATTGGAGCTCTGGAAACACCATATATTTT. The encoded protein is CASSAHWSSGNTIYF.

The chain links TRBV5-1 to TRBJ2-3; TRBD1 matches at 11 bases. This CDR3 comprises 15 residues. CDR1 and CDR2 (germline): SGHRS, YFSETQ. J was trimmed by 4 bases and V by 5 bases; bases with no gene match: 6. CDR3 coding DNA: TGCGCCAGCAGAAGGACAGGGGGCAGCGCAGATACGCAGTATTTT. As protein: CASRRTGGSADTQYF.

The chain carries TRBV9 and TRBJ1-2; D is possibly TRBD1 (6 bases). This CDR3 is 14 amino acids long. Germline assignment: CDR1 SGDLS and CDR2 YYNGEE. V was trimmed by 0 bases and J by 8 bases, leaving 14 bases between them. The CDR3 DNA follows: TGTGCCAGCAGCGTAGAGGACAGCACGGGCGGCTACACCTTC. Its protein product is CASSVEDSTGGYTF.

The chain uses TRBV5-4 and TRBJ2-1, with TRBD2 identical over 8 bases. The CDR3 runs 15 residues. The V gene end was trimmed by 0 bases and the J gene end by 9 bases; junction bases not matched to a gene: 8. The germline CDR1 and CDR2 sequences are SGHNT and YYREEE (reference sequence). The CDR3 nucleotides read TGTGCCAGCAGCTTGGTACTAGCGGATTCGAGTGAGCAGTTCTTC. Protein sequence: CASSLVLADSSEQFF.

The chain links TRBV19 to TRBJ2-3; TRBD1 matches 9 bases. This CDR3 has 14 amino acids. Germline assignment: CDR1 LNHDA and CDR2 SQIVND (reference sequence). Unmatched junction bases numbered 1, after V lost 6 bases and J lost 0 bases. CDR3 sequence: CASRQGASTDTQYF. The CDR3 coding sequence is TGTGCCAGTAGACAGGGGGCTAGCACAGATACGCAGTATTTT.

This clone appeared once. The chain joins TRBV27 to TRBJ2-1; 12 nucleotides align to TRBD2. Germline CDR1 and CDR2: MNHEY and SMNVEV (reference sequence). The V segment lost 6 bases and the J segment 4 bases; nucleotides outside the gene matches: 4. The CDR3 has 15 residues. CDR3 nucleotides: TGTGCCAGCAGAACACTAGCGGGGGGATACAATGAGCAGTTCTTC. Its protein is CASRTLAGGYNEQFF.

The chain carries TRBV10-2 and TRBJ1-1, with 11 bases that match TRBD1. The germline V gene encodes CDR1 WSHSY and CDR2 SAAADI. The junction had 5 bases not matched to a gene; V was cut back by 5 bases and J by 0 bases. This CDR3 is 16 amino acids long. The CDR3 DNA sequence: TGCGCCAGCAGTAGCCGGGACAGGGGGATGAACACTGAAGCTTTCTTT. Encoded protein: CASSSRDRGMNTEAFF.

This clone turned up a few times. The chain uses TRBV6-1 and TRBJ1-5; D is ambiguous. This CDR3 has 13 residues. Trimming pared 0 bases from V and 11 bases from J, leaving 11 bases between. CDR1 MNHNS and CDR2 SASEGT come from the germline V gene. The CDR3 here is CASSEAGPWAQHF. The CDR3 DNA is TGTGCCAGCAGTGAAGCGGGCCCTTGGGCCCAGCATTTT.

The rearrangement uses TRBV2 and TRBJ1-1; unclear D gene. This CDR3 comprises 15 residues. Per the germline V gene, CDR1 is SNHLY and CDR2 is FYNNEI. V lost 1 base to trimming and J lost 2 bases, with 11 bases between them. Written as DNA, the CDR3 is TGTGCCAGCAGTGAAGTTGGACTAAGCAACACTGAAGCTTTCTTT. Translating it yields CASSEVGLSNTEAFF.